The entry that follows covers one T cell receptor (beta chain) sequence. Its antigen is still unknown. Base qualities are not recorded, but no much larger clone differs from it by a single base. Donors were under 40 systemically healthy Caucasian individuals from Russia aged 6 to 90 years. About 9.1 milliliters of peripheral blood were collected from each donor into EDTA-treated Vacutainer tubes. Ficoll-Paque density-gradient centrifugation was used to isolate PBMCs, with at least 7 million per sample. Total RNA, at least 6 micrograms per sample, was extracted from PBMCs with Trizol reagent. Naive CD45RAhigh/CD27high T cell percentages were measured by flow cytometry on a PBMC aliquot from every donor. Library construction relied on 5' RACE. Sequenced using an Illumina HiSeq 2500. A second PCR of roughly 7 to 11 cycles was run with a J-beta primer mix and a sample-barcoded 5' primer. A template-switch 5' adaptor carrying 12 random nucleotides introduced a unique molecular identifier onto each TCR beta cDNA molecule. At least 2.5 million CDR3-containing paired-end reads were obtained from each sample. First-strand cDNA synthesis was performed from all RNA using the Mint cDNA synthesis kit, with priming by a TRBC-specific oligonucleotide. After uracil-DNA glycosylase treatment, a first 18-cycle PCR used universal primers M1SS and BC2_uni_R on all cDNA. In the source study's methods: For normalization, 1 million high-quality reads, each with a distinct molecular identifier, were randomly selected from each sample. Reads sharing molecular identifiers were discarded rather than binned into consensus sequences. CDR3 identification, clonotype clustering and error correction used MiTCR with a Q25 quality threshold and the strictest error-elimination algorithm. A nonparametric unseen species model with Euler transformation was used to estimate a lower bound on total TCR beta diversity. TCRdb reprocessing: public reads trimmed at Q25 with fastp, clones called with MiXCR, in-frame beta chains kept. Entries that share a CDR3 protein sequence are merged under the most common genes and DNA. These V and J calls rely on TCRdb rather than the paper's analysis. In all, the sample holds about 1.8 million distinct CDR3 sequences, and roughly 49% of those were seen once. Roughly 2.1% of the sample goes to the ten largest clones.

Inclusive of the bounding cysteine and phenylalanine, the CDR3 is 14 residues long. Left in the record is the CDR3 DNA by itself, 42 bases read in frame from the first base. Trimming leaves V shorter by 3 bases and J shorter by 6 bases, with the junction holding 5 bases beyond the gene matches. This sample is part of a study of blood T cells in healthy people across ages (dated by TCRdb to 2014 to 2015). Context from the whole study: In model experiments, template switching captured roughly one uniquely barcoded TCR beta cDNA molecule for every two T cells. Using deep sequencing normalized with unique cDNA molecular identifiers, the study measured how TCR beta repertoire diversity changes with age. The donors were split into four age groups: young (average 16 years), middle-aged (around 37), aged (approximately 60) and long-lived (roughly 77). Donors of different ages were randomly distributed across sequencing lanes to avoid experimental bias. For two donors (one aged 18 to 30 and one aged 80 or older), the study analyzed two additional independent replicas of 1 million unique cDNA reads from the same blood draw. Points the paper makes about the study in general: There was a strong correlation between observed TCR beta diversity and the percentage of naive T cells measured by flow cytometry. Observed TCR beta diversity per million T cells fell roughly linearly with age, and a significant reduction was already apparent by age approximately 40. Conclusive comparison of naive and antigen-experienced compartments was prevented by the profiling of bulk unsorted PBMCs. Compared with the aged group, more naive CD4+ T cells, fewer expanded clones and increased TCR diversity were shown by the long-lived group, suggesting age selection. Estimates of total diversity based on one million sequenced T cells were regarded as lower bounds and as underestimates. Because the CMV infection status of the donors was unknown, age-related changes in expanded clonotypes may potentially have been confounded.

Sequencing input: blood. The receptor chain draws on TRBV12-3 or TRBV12-4 and TRBJ1-2; 9 bases in between match TRBD1. The TCR originated in a woman in her forties in good health. The CDR3 here reads CASSFQGQGHGYTF. The DNA reads TGTGCCAGCAGTTTTCAGGGACAGGGTCATGGCTACACCTTC.